Listed below are T cell receptor beta chains from one sample, sequenced in a study of CD8 T cells in Susac syndrome. TCRdb independently ran MiXCR on the immunoSEQ multiplex PCR reads; one entry per CDR3 protein. The table lists tens of thousands of distinct CDR3 sequences, about 94% of them singletons. Sequencing used CD4+ T cells from PBMCs. These receptors all stem from a human donor with Susac syndrome. Each CDR3 is given with its conserved first and last residue. Fields, in order: CDR3 protein, CDR3 DNA, J gene, V gene, clone size, D gene. The D gene is left open where the match is weak. Some rows mark clone size as missing; the rest say once, few, many or name a class of expanded clone.

CASSLEVVYEQYF TGTGCCAGCAGCTTAGAGGTAGTCTACGAGCAGTACTTC TRBJ2-7 TRBV7-2 . .
CSAGRNTGELFF TGCAGTGCGGGGCGCAACACCGGGGAGCTGTTTTTT TRBJ2-2 TRBV20-1 . .
CASSKTSGQETQYF TGTGCCAGCAGCAAGACTAGCGGACAAGAGACCCAGTACTTC TRBJ2-5 TRBV14 . TRBD2
CASSPLSRLEQYF TGTGCCAGCTCACCCCTCAGTCGGCTCGAGCAGTACTTC TRBJ2-7 TRBV18 . .
CASSLDRGSNNSPLHF TGTGCCAGCAGTCTAGACAGGGGAAGTAATAATTCACCCCTCCACTTT TRBJ1-6 TRBV28 . TRBD1
CATSGAPFYGYTF TGTGCCACCAGTGGGGCCCCCTTCTATGGCTACACCTTC TRBJ1-2 TRBV15 . .
CASSTYRGVVKTQYF TGTGCCAGCAGCACCTACAGGGGTGTAGTAAAGACCCAGTACTTC TRBJ2-5 TRBV11-2 . TRBD1
CASSFRDRTYEQYF TGTGCCAGCAGCTTCCGGGACCGGACCTACGAGCAGTACTTC TRBJ2-7 TRBV9 . .
CASRNRGGEAFF TGTGCCAGTAGAAACAGGGGCGGTGAAGCTTTCTTT TRBJ1-1 TRBV19 . TRBD1
CAIGTGSGNTIYF TGTGCCATTGGGACCGGCTCTGGAAACACCATATATTTT TRBJ1-3 TRBV2 . .
CASSPAGGRGETQYF TGCGCCAGCAGTCCAGCGGGGGGGCGAGGAGAGACCCAGTACTTC TRBJ2-5 TRBV9 . TRBD2
CASTEGGWPNEQYF TGTGCCAGCACCGAGGGGGGTTGGCCCAACGAGCAGTACTTC TRBJ2-7 TRBV25-1 . .
CASSPPQGNSPLHF TGTGCCAGTAGTCCTCCACAGGGAAATTCACCCCTCCACTTT TRBJ1-6 TRBV19 . .
CSAVSSSYNSPLHF TGCAGTGCAGTCTCGAGCTCCTATAATTCACCCCTCCACTTT TRBJ1-6 TRBV20-1 . .
CAWSTIGTSGNNEQFF TGTGCCTGGAGTACCATTGGGACTAGCGGGAACAATGAGCAGTTCTTC TRBJ2-1 TRBV30 once TRBD2
CASSPPSGTGELFF TGTGCCAGCTCACCACCATCCGGGACCGGGGAGCTGTTTTTT TRBJ2-2 TRBV18 . .
CASSRPGDTDTQYF TGCGCCAGCAGCCGACCAGGAGACACAGATACGCAGTATTTT TRBJ2-3 TRBV5-1 . .
CASSLSNRGGAFF TGTGCCAGCAGTTTAAGTAACAGGGGAGGCGCTTTCTTT TRBJ1-1 TRBV12-3/TRBV12-4 . TRBD1
CASRPQGGAYEQYF TGTGCCAGCAGACCCCAGGGTGGTGCCTACGAGCAGTACTTC TRBJ2-7 TRBV2 . .
CASSLVLGSGGGYTF TGCGCCAGCAGCTTGGTCTTGGGTAGTGGCGGTGGCTACACCTTC TRBJ1-2 TRBV5-1 . .
CASSQLRLDPGELFF TGTGCCAGCAGCCAACTACGGCTAGATCCCGGGGAGCTGTTTTTT TRBJ2-2 TRBV3-1 once .
CSAPRPGSYEQYF TGCAGTGCCCCCCGACCTGGGTCCTACGAGCAGTACTTC TRBJ2-7 TRBV20-1 . .
CASSEEADSYNEQFF TGTGCCAGCAGTGAAGAAGCCGATTCCTACAATGAGCAGTTCTTC TRBJ2-1 TRBV2 . .
CASSLEPGNQPQHF TGCGCCAGCAGCTTGGAGCCAGGGAATCAGCCCCAGCATTTT TRBJ1-5 TRBV5-1 few .
CASSYGQPNQPQHF TGTGCCAGCAGCTATGGACAGCCGAATCAGCCCCAGCATTTT TRBJ1-5 TRBV7-2 once .
CASSVDPFRSSYEQYF TGTGCCAGCAGCGTAGATCCTTTCAGGAGCTCCTACGAGCAGTACTTC TRBJ2-7 TRBV9 . .
CASSEQGTTTDTQYF TGTGCCAGCAGTGAACAGGGGACGACAACAGATACGCAGTATTTT TRBJ2-3 TRBV2 . .
CASGKGAEKLFF TGTGCCTCTGGAAAAGGGGCTGAAAAACTGTTTTTT TRBJ1-4 TRBV2 . .
CASSFSGGAYNEQFF TGCGCCAGCAGCTTCTCCGGGGGGGCCTACAATGAGCAGTTCTTC TRBJ2-1 TRBV5-1 . TRBD2
CASSQAAEAFF TGTGCCAGCAGCCAAGCGGCTGAAGCTTTCTTT TRBJ1-1 TRBV3-1 . .
CASTVETAGGNEQFF TGTGCCAGCACCGTCGAAACAGCAGGGGGCAATGAGCAGTTCTTC TRBJ2-1 TRBV2 . TRBD1
CASSVAAGYGYTF TGTGCCAGCAGCGTAGCGGCTGGCTATGGCTACACCTTC TRBJ1-2 TRBV9 . .
CAWCPQSNSPLHF TGTGCCTGGTGCCCACAAAGTAATTCACCCCTCCACTTT TRBJ1-6 TRBV30 . .
CSARNVAGGLFF TGCAGTGCTAGAAACGTCGCCGGGGGACTGTTTTTT TRBJ1-4 TRBV20-1 . .
CASSQEPAGGTNTGELFF TGCGCCAGCAGCCAAGAGCCAGCGGGGGGGACGAACACCGGGGAGCTGTTTTTT TRBJ2-2 TRBV4-3 . TRBD2
CASGRGYNEQFF TGTGCAAGCGGGCGCGGCTACAATGAGCAGTTCTTC TRBJ2-1 TRBV6-2/TRBV6-3 few .
CASSEERTGELFF TGTGCCAGCTCTGAGGAGAGAACCGGGGAGCTGTTTTTT TRBJ2-2 TRBV11-1 once .
CASSFKLKWSSYNEQFF TGTGCCAGCAGTTTCAAGCTAAAATGGAGCTCCTACAATGAGCAGTTCTTC TRBJ2-1 TRBV28 . .
CASSKRASQETQYF TGTGCCAGCAGCAAACGGGCCTCCCAAGAGACCCAGTACTTC TRBJ2-5 TRBV11-2 . .
CASSPGTGYGDEQYF TGTGCCAGCAGTCCGGGGACAGGGTATGGAGACGAGCAGTACTTC TRBJ2-7 TRBV12-3/TRBV12-4 . TRBD1
CASSSNLIGLAKDIQYF TGTGCCAGCAGCTCTAACCTTATTGGGCTAGCCAAAGACATTCAGTACTTC TRBJ2-4 TRBV7-9 . .
CASSPGAINEQFF TGTGCCAGCAGTCCCGGGGCCATTAATGAGCAGTTCTTC TRBJ2-1 TRBV5-4 . .
CASSQVAGTNQPQHF TGTGCCAGCAGCCAAGTAGCCGGGACCAATCAGCCCCAGCATTTT TRBJ1-5 TRBV3-1 . .
CSVDRQNTEAFF TGCAGCGTTGATCGTCAGAACACTGAAGCTTTCTTT TRBJ1-1 TRBV29-1 . .
CASSESSRVETQYF TGCGCCAGCAGTGAGTCTTCGCGGGTCGAGACCCAGTACTTC TRBJ2-5 TRBV10-2 . .
CASSVDRRGELFF TGTGCCAGCAGCGTTGACCGCCGCGGGGAGCTGTTTTTT TRBJ2-2 TRBV7-3 . .
CASRKKYPGANVLTF TGTGCCAGCAGGAAAAAGTACCCGGGGGCCAACGTCCTGACTTTC TRBJ2-6 TRBV6-5 . .
CASSTGGDTEAFF TGCGCCAGCAGCACCGGAGGGGACACTGAAGCTTTCTTT TRBJ1-1 TRBV5-1 . .
CASSRESRDSPLHF TGTGCCAGCAGCCGCGAGTCGAGAGATTCACCCCTCCACTTT TRBJ1-6 TRBV12-3/TRBV12-4 . .
CASSFRQELSGANVLTF TGCGCCAGCAGCTTCCGACAGGAGCTATCTGGGGCCAACGTCCTGACTTTC TRBJ2-6 TRBV5-1 once .
CAWTRDSAGDTQYF TGTGCCTGGACCAGGGACTCTGCCGGAGATACGCAGTATTTT TRBJ2-3 TRBV30 . .
CASSAGHSGNTIYF TGTGCCAGCAGCGCAGGGCACTCTGGAAACACCATATATTTT TRBJ1-3 TRBV27 . .
CATSDPIAGQETQYF TGTGCCACCAGTGATCCCATAGCGGGGCAAGAGACCCAGTACTTC TRBJ2-5 TRBV24-1 . TRBD2
CASSSAGGRDTQYF TGTGCCAGCAGCTCAGCTGGTGGAAGAGATACGCAGTATTTT TRBJ2-3 TRBV6-4 . .
CASSGPLLAGPNTDTQYF TGTGCCAGCAGCGGCCCCCTTCTAGCGGGGCCTAATACAGATACGCAGTATTTT TRBJ2-3 TRBV9 . TRBD2